This T cell receptor beta chain was sequenced in a study of brain T cells in children with intractable seizures (dated by TCRdb to the early 2020s). Concerning the study at large: Resected brain tissue from 50 or so pediatric epilepsy surgery cases was initially screened for immune gene transcripts with a NanoString immunology panel. Of the roughly 12 selected surgery cases, pre-surgery blood was also sequenced for eight, so four had brain tissue only. What the research found in general, with its limitations: The patients' HCMV serostatus was not known, and viral specificity was inferred solely from CDR3 sequence similarity. Sequencing depth differed between pre- and post-surgery blood, so clones missing from the pre-surgery sample may reflect undersampling.

For CDR1 and CDR2, the germline V gene lists MDHEN and SYDVKM. V loses 2 bases of germline sequence and J loses 2 bases, and the interval between the two ends is 7 bases. The CDR3 spans 13 residues, from the cysteine through the phenylalanine. This entry keeps only the CDR3 DNA: 39 bases, framed from base 1. With respect to this clone: The clone's antigen remains unknown. Nothing much larger sits one base from this clone, and base qualities are not available.

The time point tag for this specimen amounts to: resected brain tissue, or blood drawn just prior to surgery. The surgery cases that showed the highest brain T cell transcript signatures were chosen for TCR beta chain sequencing of brain tissue, and of blood when it was available. Before surgery, patients had received at least one anti-epileptic drug. TCR-sequenced patients were children with drug-resistant epilepsy due to tuberous sclerosis complex, focal cortical dysplasia, Rasmussen encephalitis or hemimegalencephaly. Blood samples were collected immediately before the epilepsy surgery. The Monarch genomic DNA purification kit was used to extract bulk genomic DNA from unsorted brain tissue and from whole blood. TCR beta chain sequences were generated from genomic DNA using the immunoSEQ assay. For the original study's pipeline: CDR3 sequences that did not begin with the conserved framework cysteine at position 104 were removed by hand. To get clonality, the normalized Shannon's Diversity Index was subtracted from one, giving values from 0 (maximal diversity) to 1 (oligoclonal). Differences in the frequency of the same CDR3 between samples, such as brain versus blood, were assessed with chi-squared comparison-of-proportions tests. Public clonotypes were found by searching immuneACCESS, and the VDJdb browser was used to assess similarity to known antiviral clonotypes. TCRdb provides this immuneACCESS table in a form limited to in-frame rearrangements. Some clones are lacking; in checked studies, under half of them reflect an unresolved V gene, and why the rest are absent is not known. For V, J and clone size, that table is used; D and trimming come from the DNA. This sample is represented by approximately 60,000 clones; roughly 95% of them were singletons. The ten largest clones represent 0.35% to 0.4% of the sample.

Sequencing was performed on peripheral blood, taken at surgery. The chain was built from TRBV28 and TRBJ2-7, with no reliable assignment of the D segment. The receptor was derived from a boy younger than two with focal cortical dysplasia and intractable seizures. The CDR3 region has the sequence CASSLAPTYEQYF. The base sequence is TGTGCCAGCAGTTTAGCACCAACCTACGAGCAGTACTTC.